A selection of T cell receptor beta chains follows, all from one sample in a study of CD8 T cells in Susac syndrome. TCRdb itself ran the immunoSEQ multiplex PCR reads through MiXCR, one entry per CDR3 protein. This sample has roughly 60,000 distinct CDR3 sequences; just over 90% occur once, and the top ten carry approximately 0.18%. Material: CD8+ T cells from PBMCs. Source of these receptors: a human donor in good health. Each CDR3 is given with its conserved first and last residue. The order of the fields is clone size, J gene, V gene, D gene, CDR3 protein, CDR3 DNA. A D gene is named only where the DNA matches it firmly. Rows may omit the clone size; those that give it use once, few, many or a size class.

size: once; J: TRBJ2-5; V: TRBV14; D: TRBD2; CDR3: CASSQLAGRETQYF; DNA: TGTGCCAGCAGCCAACTAGCGGGGAGGGAGACCCAGTACTTC
size: NA; J: TRBJ2-7; V: TRBV4-1; D: NA; CDR3: CASSQDIGTQLQYF; DNA: TGCGCCAGCAGCCAAGATATCGGGACCCAGCTGCAGTACTTC
size: once; J: TRBJ2-3; V: TRBV27; D: NA; CDR3: CASISRLRDSYTDTQYF; DNA: TGTGCCAGCATCTCCCGGTTGCGGGACAGCTATACAGATACGCAGTATTTT
size: NA; J: TRBJ2-7; V: TRBV29-1; D: TRBD2; CDR3: CSAEGGNEQYF; DNA: TGCAGCGCCGAGGGAGGGAACGAGCAGTACTTC
size: NA; J: TRBJ1-2; V: TRBV11-2; D: NA; CDR3: CASSFVGWGGYTF; DNA: TGTGCCAGCAGCTTTGTCGGCTGGGGTGGCTACACCTTC
size: NA; J: TRBJ1-2; V: TRBV12-3/TRBV12-4; D: TRBD1; CDR3: CASRPGGYGYTF; DNA: TGTGCCAGCAGGCCAGGGGGTTATGGCTACACCTTC
size: NA; J: TRBJ2-7; V: TRBV6-6; D: NA; CDR3: CASTPTKAPYEQYF; DNA: TGTGCCAGCACCCCAACGAAAGCGCCCTACGAGCAGTACTTC
size: NA; J: TRBJ1-2; V: TRBV16; D: NA; CDR3: CASSQWGMDYGYTF; DNA: TGTGCCAGCAGCCAGTGGGGCATGGACTATGGCTACACCTTC
size: NA; J: TRBJ1-5; V: TRBV29-1; D: TRBD1; CDR3: CSVEDSPTGGEHF; DNA: TGCAGCGTTGAAGATTCCCCCACAGGGGGGGAGCATTTT
size: NA; J: TRBJ1-2; V: TRBV20-1; D: NA; CDR3: CSARDLGASKLGYTF; DNA: TGCAGTGCTAGAGATTTGGGGGCCTCGAAGCTAGGCTACACCTTC
size: NA; J: TRBJ2-5; V: TRBV3-1; D: NA; CDR3: CASSQDEGRNQETQYF; DNA: TGTGCCAGCAGCCAAGATGAGGGACGCAACCAAGAGACCCAGTACTTC
size: NA; J: TRBJ2-3; V: TRBV9; D: NA; CDR3: CASSSPRFADTDTQYF; DNA: TGTGCCAGCAGCTCGCCGAGGTTTGCAGACACAGATACGCAGTATTTT
size: NA; J: TRBJ2-2; V: TRBV7-2; D: NA; CDR3: CASSLIWGTGELFF; DNA: TGTGCCAGCAGCTTAATATGGGGCACCGGGGAGCTGTTTTTT
size: NA; J: TRBJ2-1; V: TRBV19; D: TRBD2; CDR3: CASSGETYQRGGRNEQFF; DNA: TGTGCCAGTAGCGGGGAGACTTATCAGCGGGGGGGCCGGAATGAGCAGTTCTTC
size: NA; J: TRBJ2-3; V: TRBV5-1; D: NA; CDR3: CASSLELVTDTQYF; DNA: TGCGCCAGCAGCTTGGAACTAGTAACAGATACGCAGTATTTT
size: NA; J: TRBJ2-7; V: TRBV7-9; D: NA; CDR3: CASSFLTGREQYF; DNA: TGTGCCAGCAGCTTCCTGACAGGGAGGGAGCAGTACTTC
size: NA; J: TRBJ2-5; V: TRBV27; D: TRBD1; CDR3: CASSLDRGGQETQYF; DNA: TGTGCCAGCAGTTTGGACAGGGGAGGGCAAGAGACCCAGTACTTC
size: NA; J: TRBJ2-5; V: TRBV4-3; D: TRBD1; CDR3: CASSQYRGYQETQYF; DNA: TGCGCCAGCAGTCAATACAGGGGGTACCAAGAGACCCAGTACTTC
size: NA; J: TRBJ2-7; V: TRBV15; D: NA; CDR3: CATSRDQGDLIYEQYF; DNA: TGTGCCACCAGCAGAGATCAAGGGGACCTGATCTACGAGCAGTACTTC
size: NA; J: TRBJ2-7; V: TRBV20-1; D: TRBD2; CDR3: CSARDDGTSGGNPYEQYF; DNA: TGCAGTGCTAGAGACGATGGTACTAGCGGGGGGAATCCCTACGAGCAGTACTTC
size: NA; J: TRBJ2-7; V: TRBV27; D: NA; CDR3: CASSSTAARQYF; DNA: TGTGCCAGCAGTTCCACTGCCGCTCGGCAGTACTTC
size: NA; J: TRBJ2-7; V: TRBV6-2/TRBV6-3; D: TRBD1; CDR3: CASRTATGLGEQYF; DNA: TGTGCCAGCAGGACCGCGACAGGGTTAGGCGAGCAGTACTTC
size: NA; J: TRBJ2-2; V: TRBV20-1; D: TRBD1; CDR3: CSARVWDRLYTGELFF; DNA: TGCAGTGCTAGAGTTTGGGACAGGCTATACACCGGGGAGCTGTTTTTT
size: once; J: TRBJ2-7; V: TRBV6-1; D: NA; CDR3: CASSEYRLPQAYEQYF; DNA: TGTGCCAGCAGTGAATATCGGCTTCCTCAAGCCTACGAGCAGTACTTC
size: NA; J: TRBJ1-1; V: TRBV4-1; D: NA; CDR3: CASSARRDTEAFF; DNA: TGCGCCAGCAGCGCCCGCAGGGACACTGAAGCTTTCTTT
size: NA; J: TRBJ1-5; V: TRBV27; D: NA; CDR3: CASSFVRTQPQHF; DNA: TGTGCCAGCAGTTTTGTCAGGACTCAGCCCCAGCATTTT
size: NA; J: TRBJ2-7; V: TRBV19; D: NA; CDR3: CASSLSGASYEQYF; DNA: TGTGCCAGTAGCCTGTCGGGAGCCTCCTACGAGCAGTACTTC
size: NA; J: TRBJ2-7; V: TRBV28; D: TRBD2; CDR3: CASGATGGNYEEQYF; DNA: TGTGCCAGCGGGGCTACGGGGGGAAACTACGAGGAGCAGTACTTC
size: NA; J: TRBJ1-1; V: TRBV4-3; D: TRBD1; CDR3: CASSLLGTELNTEAFF; DNA: TGCGCCAGCAGCCTTCTGGGGACAGAACTGAACACTGAAGCTTTCTTT
size: NA; J: TRBJ1-4; V: TRBV4-1; D: NA; CDR3: CASSQEGGTGGEKLFF; DNA: TGCGCCAGCAGCCAAGAAGGGGGGACTGGCGGTGAAAAACTGTTTTTT
size: NA; J: TRBJ1-4; V: TRBV23-1; D: NA; CDR3: CASSPSGGANEKLFF; DNA: TGCGCCAGCAGTCCGTCGGGGGGGGCTAATGAAAAACTGTTTTTT
size: NA; J: TRBJ1-2; V: TRBV12-3/TRBV12-4; D: TRBD1; CDR3: CASSMGQGGGYTF; DNA: TGTGCCAGCAGTATGGGACAGGGAGGAGGCTACACCTTC
size: NA; J: TRBJ2-7; V: TRBV28; D: NA; CDR3: CASSLLPWRGQGFISYEQYF; DNA: TGTGCCAGCAGTTTATTACCGTGGAGGGGGCAGGGCTTTATCTCCTACGAGCAGTACTTC
size: NA; J: TRBJ1-1; V: TRBV7-9; D: NA; CDR3: CASSPPAGIYTEAFF; DNA: TGTGCCAGCAGCCCTCCGGCCGGGATATACACTGAAGCTTTCTTT
size: few; J: TRBJ2-1; V: TRBV6-5; D: TRBD2; CDR3: CASSYLTSGYNEQFF; DNA: TGTGCCAGCAGTTACTTGACTAGCGGTTACAATGAGCAGTTCTTC